This T cell receptor (beta chain) was captured in a study of blood T cell repertoires in COVID-19. Study-wide context: In each case, the material was cDNA or gDNA derived from T cells, B-cell-depleted T cells, or PBMCs.

CDR1 is MNHEY, CDR2 SMNVEV, per germline (reference sequence). The length of the CDR3 is 15 residues. The ends were cut back, 4 bases at V and 3 bases at J, with 12 bases in the middle. The protocol was immunoSEQ multiplex PCR, while the TCRdb copy is restricted to in-frame clones and leaves out a portion. The repertoire holds more than 400,000 clones, with approximately 83% as singletons. The V gene is TRBV27, the J gene TRBJ1-4; tentatively, D is TRBD1 (6 bases). Sequences were obtained from peripheral blood. The TCR sequence derives from a human donor in a cohort sampled during active COVID-19. The CDR3 spells CASSSREGANEKLFF. The CDR3 bases are TGTGCCAGCAGTTCCAGGGAGGGGGCTAATGAAAAACTGTTTTTT.